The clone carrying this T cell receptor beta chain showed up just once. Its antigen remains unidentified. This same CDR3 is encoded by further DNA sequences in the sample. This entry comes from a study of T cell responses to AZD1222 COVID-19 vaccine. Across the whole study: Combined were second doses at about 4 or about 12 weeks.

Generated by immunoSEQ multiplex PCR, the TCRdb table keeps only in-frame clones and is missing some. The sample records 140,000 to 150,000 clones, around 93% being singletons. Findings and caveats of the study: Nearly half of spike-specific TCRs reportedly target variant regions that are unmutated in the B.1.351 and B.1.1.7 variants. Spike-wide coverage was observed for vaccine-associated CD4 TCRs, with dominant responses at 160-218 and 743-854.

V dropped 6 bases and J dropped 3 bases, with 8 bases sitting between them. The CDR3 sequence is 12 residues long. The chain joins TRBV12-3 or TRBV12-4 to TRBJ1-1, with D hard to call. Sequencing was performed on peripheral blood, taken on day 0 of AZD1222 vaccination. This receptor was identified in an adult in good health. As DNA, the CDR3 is TGTGCCAGCAGCCTCGGATACACTGAAGCTTTCTTT. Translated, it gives CASSLGYTEAFF.